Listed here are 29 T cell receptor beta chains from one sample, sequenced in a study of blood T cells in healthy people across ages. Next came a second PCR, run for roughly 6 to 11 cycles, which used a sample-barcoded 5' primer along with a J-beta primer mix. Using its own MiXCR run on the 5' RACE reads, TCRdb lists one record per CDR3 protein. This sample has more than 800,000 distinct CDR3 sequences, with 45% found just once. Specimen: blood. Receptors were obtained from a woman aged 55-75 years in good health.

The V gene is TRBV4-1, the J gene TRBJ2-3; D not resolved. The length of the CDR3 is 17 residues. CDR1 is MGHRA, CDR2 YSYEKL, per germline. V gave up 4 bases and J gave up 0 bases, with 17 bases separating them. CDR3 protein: CASSRVPAITSTDTQYF. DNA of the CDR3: TGCGCCAGCAGCCGAGTTCCGGCGATCACTAGCACAGATACGCAGTATTTT.

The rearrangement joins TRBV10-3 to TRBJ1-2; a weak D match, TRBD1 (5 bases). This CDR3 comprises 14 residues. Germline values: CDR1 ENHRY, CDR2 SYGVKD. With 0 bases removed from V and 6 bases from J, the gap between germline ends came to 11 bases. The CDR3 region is CAISESGGRHGYTF. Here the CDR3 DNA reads TGTGCCATCAGTGAGTCGGGGGGGAGGCATGGCTACACCTTC.

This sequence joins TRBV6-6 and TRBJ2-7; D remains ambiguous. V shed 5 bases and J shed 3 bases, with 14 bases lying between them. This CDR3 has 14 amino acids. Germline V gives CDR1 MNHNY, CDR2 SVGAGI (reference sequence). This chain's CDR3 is CASSRLRLIYEQYF. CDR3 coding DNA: TGTGCCAGCAGTCGCCTGAGATTGATCTACGAGCAGTACTTC.

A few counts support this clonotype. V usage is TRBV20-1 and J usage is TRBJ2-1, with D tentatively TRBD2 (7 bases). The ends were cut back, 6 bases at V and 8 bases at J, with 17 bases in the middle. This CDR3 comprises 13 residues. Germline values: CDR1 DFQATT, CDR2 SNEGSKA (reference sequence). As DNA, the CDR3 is TGCAGTGCCCCTAAGGCGGGGGCGTATGAGCAGTTCTTC. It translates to CSAPKAGAYEQFF.

CDR3 coding DNA: TGCAGCGTTGTCCTTGGCAGGGGCAATGAGCAGTTCTTC. It encodes CSVVLGRGNEQFF. This rearrangement joins TRBV29-1 to TRBJ2-1, with D possibly TRBD1 on 6 matching bases. V lost 4 bases, J lost 6 bases, and 13 bases lay in between. CDR1 SQVTM and CDR2 ANQGSEA come from the germline V gene. The CDR3 contains 13 residues.

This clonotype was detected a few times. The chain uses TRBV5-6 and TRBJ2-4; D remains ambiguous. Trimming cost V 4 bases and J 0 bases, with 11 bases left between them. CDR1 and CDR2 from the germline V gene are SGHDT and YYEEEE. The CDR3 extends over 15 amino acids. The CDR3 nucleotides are TGTGCCAGCAGCCAAGGACCGCTAGCCAAAAACATTCAGTACTTC. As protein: CASSQGPLAKNIQYF. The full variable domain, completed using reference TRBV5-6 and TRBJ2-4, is DAGVTQSPTHLIKTRGQQVTLRCSPKSGHDTVSWYQQALGQGPQFIFQYYEEEERQRGNFPDRFSGHQFPNYSSELNVNALLLGDSALYLCASSQGPLAKNIQYFGAGTRLSVL.

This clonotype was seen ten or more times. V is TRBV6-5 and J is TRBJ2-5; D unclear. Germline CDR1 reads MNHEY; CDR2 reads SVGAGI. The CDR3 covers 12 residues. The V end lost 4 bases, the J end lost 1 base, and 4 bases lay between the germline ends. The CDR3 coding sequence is TGTGCCAGCAGTTCGGCCCAAGAGACCCAGTACTTC. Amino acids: CASSSAQETQYF.

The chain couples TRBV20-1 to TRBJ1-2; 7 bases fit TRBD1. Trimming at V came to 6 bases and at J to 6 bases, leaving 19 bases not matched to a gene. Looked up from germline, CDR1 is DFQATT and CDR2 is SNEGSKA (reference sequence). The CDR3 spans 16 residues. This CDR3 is CSAMTAGGDSRDGYTF. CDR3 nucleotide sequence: TGCAGTGCCATGACCGCAGGGGGAGATAGCCGGGATGGCTACACCTTC.

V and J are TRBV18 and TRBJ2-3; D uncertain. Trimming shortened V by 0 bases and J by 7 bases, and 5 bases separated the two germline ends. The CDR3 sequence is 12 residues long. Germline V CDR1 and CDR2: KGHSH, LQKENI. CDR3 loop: CASSPPSNTQYF. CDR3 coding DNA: TGTGCCAGCTCACCACCGTCCAATACGCAGTATTTT.

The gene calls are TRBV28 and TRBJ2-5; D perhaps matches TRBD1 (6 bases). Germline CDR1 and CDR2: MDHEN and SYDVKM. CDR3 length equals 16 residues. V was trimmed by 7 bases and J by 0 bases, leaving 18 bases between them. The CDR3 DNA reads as TGTGCCAGCATAGTAGGAACAGGGTCCTACCAAGAGACCCAGTACTTC. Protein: CASIVGTGSYQETQYF.

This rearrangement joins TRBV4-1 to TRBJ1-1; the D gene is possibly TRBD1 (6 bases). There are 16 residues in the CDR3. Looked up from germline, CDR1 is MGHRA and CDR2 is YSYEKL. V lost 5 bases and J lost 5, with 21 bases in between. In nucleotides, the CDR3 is TGCGCCAGCAGCTTACCAACCAAGGGGGGAGATACTGAAGCTTTCTTT. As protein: CASSLPTKGGDTEAFF.

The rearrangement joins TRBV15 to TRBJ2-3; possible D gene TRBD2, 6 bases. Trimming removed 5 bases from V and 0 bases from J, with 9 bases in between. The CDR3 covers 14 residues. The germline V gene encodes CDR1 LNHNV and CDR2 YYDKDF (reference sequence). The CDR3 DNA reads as TGTGCCACCAGCCCGGGACTCAGCACAGATACGCAGTATTTT. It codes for CATSPGLSTDTQYF.

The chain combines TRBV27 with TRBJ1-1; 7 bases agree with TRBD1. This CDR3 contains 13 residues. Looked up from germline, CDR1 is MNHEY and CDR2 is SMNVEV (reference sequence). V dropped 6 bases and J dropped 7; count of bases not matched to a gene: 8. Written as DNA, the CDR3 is TGTGCCAGCAGGCCGACAGGGATAAGTGAAGCTTTCTTT. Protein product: CASRPTGISEAFF.

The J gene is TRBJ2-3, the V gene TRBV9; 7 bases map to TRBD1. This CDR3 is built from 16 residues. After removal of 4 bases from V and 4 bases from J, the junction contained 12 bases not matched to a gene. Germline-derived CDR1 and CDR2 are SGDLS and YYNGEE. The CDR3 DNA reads TGTGCCAGCAGCCCTTACCAGACAGGGTCGGCAGATACGCAGTATTTT. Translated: CASSPYQTGSADTQYF.

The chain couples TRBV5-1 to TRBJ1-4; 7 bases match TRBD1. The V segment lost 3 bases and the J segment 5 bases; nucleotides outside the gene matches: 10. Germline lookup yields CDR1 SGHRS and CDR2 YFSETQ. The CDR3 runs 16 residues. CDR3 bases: TGCGCCAGCAGCTCCGGGACAGCTAACCGGAATGAAAAACTGTTTTTT. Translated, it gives CASSSGTANRNEKLFF.

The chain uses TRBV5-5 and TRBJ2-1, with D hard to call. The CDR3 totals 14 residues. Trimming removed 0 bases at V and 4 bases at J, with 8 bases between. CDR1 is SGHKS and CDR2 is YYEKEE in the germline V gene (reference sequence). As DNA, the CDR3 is TGTGCCAGCAGCTTGGTAGGCGGATACAATGAGCAGTTCTTC. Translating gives CASSLVGGYNEQFF. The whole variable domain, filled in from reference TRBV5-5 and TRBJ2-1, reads DAGVTQSPTHLIKTRGQQVTLRCSPISGHKSVSWYQQVLGQGPQFIFQYYEKEERGRGNFPDRFSARQFPNYSSELNVNALLLGDSALYLCASSLVGGYNEQFFGPGTRLTVL.

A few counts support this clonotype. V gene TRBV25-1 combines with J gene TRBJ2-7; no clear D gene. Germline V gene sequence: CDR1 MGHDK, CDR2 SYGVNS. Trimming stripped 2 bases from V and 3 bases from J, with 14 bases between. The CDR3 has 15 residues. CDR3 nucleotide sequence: TGTGCCAGCAGTGAACCCCCGCCGCCGAGCTACGAGCAGTACTTC. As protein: CASSEPPPPSYEQYF.

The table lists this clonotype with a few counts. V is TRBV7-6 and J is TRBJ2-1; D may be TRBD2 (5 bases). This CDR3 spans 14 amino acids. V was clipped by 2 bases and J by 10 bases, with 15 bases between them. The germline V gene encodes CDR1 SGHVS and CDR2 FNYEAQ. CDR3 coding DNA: TGTGCCAGCAGCTTATCCCCAGCGGATGGCGAGCAGTTCTTC. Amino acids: CASSLSPADGEQFF.

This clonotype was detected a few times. The DNA for the CDR3 is TGTGCCAGCAGCTTAGCGTCTTACCTGGGGGAGCAGTTCTTC. Encoded protein: CASSLASYLGEQFF. The chain couples TRBV7-6 to TRBJ2-1, with D unclear. The germline gives CDR1 SGHVS, CDR2 FNYEAQ. V was shortened by 0 bases and J by 10 bases, with 13 bases between the two germline ends. The CDR3 consists of 14 residues.

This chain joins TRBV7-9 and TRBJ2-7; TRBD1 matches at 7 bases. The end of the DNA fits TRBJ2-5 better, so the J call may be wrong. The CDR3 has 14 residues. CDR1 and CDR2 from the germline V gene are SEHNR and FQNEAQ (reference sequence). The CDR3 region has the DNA TGTGCCAGCAGCTTTACTCAGGGACAGGAGACCCAGTACTTC. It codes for CASSFTQGQETQYF.

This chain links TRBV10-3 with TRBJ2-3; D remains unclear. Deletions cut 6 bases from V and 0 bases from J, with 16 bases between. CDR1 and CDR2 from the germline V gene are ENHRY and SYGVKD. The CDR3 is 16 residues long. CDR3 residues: CAISQPTRASTDTQYF. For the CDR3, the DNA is TGTGCCATCAGCCAACCGACAAGGGCTAGCACAGATACGCAGTATTTT.

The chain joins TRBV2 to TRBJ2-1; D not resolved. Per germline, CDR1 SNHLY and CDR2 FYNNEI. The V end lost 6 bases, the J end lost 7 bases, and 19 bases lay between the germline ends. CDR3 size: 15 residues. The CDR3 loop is CASRIGPTVWNEQFF. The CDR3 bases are TGTGCCAGCAGAATTGGACCTACAGTTTGGAATGAGCAGTTCTTC.

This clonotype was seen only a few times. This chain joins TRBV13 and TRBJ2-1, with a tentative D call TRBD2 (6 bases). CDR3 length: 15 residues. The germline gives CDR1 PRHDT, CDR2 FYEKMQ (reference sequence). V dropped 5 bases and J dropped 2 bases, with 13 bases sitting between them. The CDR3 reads CASSRRGGAYNEQFF. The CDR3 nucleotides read TGTGCCAGCAGCCGTCGGGGAGGCGCCTACAATGAGCAGTTCTTC.

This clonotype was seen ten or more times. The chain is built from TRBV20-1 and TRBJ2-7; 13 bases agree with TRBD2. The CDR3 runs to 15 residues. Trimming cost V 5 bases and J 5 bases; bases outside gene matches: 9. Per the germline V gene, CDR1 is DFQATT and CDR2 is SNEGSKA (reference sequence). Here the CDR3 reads CSACTLAGGPNEQYF. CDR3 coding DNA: TGCAGTGCTTGCACACTAGCGGGAGGGCCCAACGAGCAGTACTTC.

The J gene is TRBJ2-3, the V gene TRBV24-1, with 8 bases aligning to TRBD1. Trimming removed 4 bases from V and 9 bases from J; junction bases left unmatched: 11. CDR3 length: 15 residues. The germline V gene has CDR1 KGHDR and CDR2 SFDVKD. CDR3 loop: CATSDGTGRTMTQYF. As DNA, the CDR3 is TGTGCCACCAGTGACGGGACAGGTAGGACAATGACGCAGTATTTT.

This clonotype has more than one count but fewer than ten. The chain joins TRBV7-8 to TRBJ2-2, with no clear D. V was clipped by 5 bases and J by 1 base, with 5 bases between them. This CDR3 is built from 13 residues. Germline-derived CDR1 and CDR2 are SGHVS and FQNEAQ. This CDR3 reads CASSRLNTGELFF. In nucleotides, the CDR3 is TGTGCCAGCAGCCGCTTGAACACCGGGGAGCTGTTTTTT. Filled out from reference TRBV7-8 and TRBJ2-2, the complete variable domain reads GAGVSQSPRYKVAKRGQDVALRCDPISGHVSLFWYQQALGQGPEFLTYFQNEAQLDKSGLPSDRFFAERPEGSVSTLKIQRTQQEDSAVYLCASSRLNTGELFFGEGSRLTVL.

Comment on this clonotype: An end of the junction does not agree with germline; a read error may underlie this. Here the CDR3 reads CASSLESPYERYF. CDR3 nucleotide sequence: TGCGCCAGCAGCCTGGAGTCTCCCTACGAGCGGTACTTC. The chain carries TRBV5-1 and TRBJ2-7; no reliable D call. The germline V gene encodes CDR1 SGHRS and CDR2 YFSETQ. The CDR3 is 13 residues long.

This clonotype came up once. The CDR3 sequence: CASSLKLAGGAGELFF. CDR3 bases: TGTGCCAGCAGTCTAAAACTAGCGGGAGGGGCCGGGGAGCTGTTTTTT. The chain uses TRBV12-3 or TRBV12-4 and TRBJ2-2, with 13 positions matching TRBD2. The CDR3 totals 16 residues. V lost 5 bases to trimming and J lost 6 bases; unmatched junction nucleotides: 6.

The CDR3 DNA reads TGTGCCAGCAGACAGGTGGGACAGGGGAATGAAAAACTGTTTTTT. The encoded protein is CASRQVGQGNEKLFF. The rearrangement links TRBV7-2 to TRBJ1-4; 10 bases align to TRBD1. The CDR3 consists of 15 residues. V was clipped by 6 bases and J by 5 bases; unmatched bases: 6. Per the germline V gene, CDR1 is SGHTA and CDR2 is FQGNSA.